Each of the 18 T cell receptor beta chains below was sequenced from the same sample in a study of OX40 agonist ivuxolimab in advanced cancers. Only in-frame clones appear in the TCRdb table, and some are missing; sequencing was by immunoSEQ multiplex PCR. In the table there are over 65,000 clones, 90% of which are singletons. The source material was CD4+ or CD8+ T cells sorted from blood, sampled in a trial of the OX40 agonist ivuxolimab. The source of these receptors is an adult with an advanced solid tumor such as melanoma, head and neck, liver or kidney cancer.

This clone was detected once. The CDR3 bases are TGTGCCTGGAGTGCCGGCGTGGGCGATGGCTACACCTTC. This encodes CAWSAGVGDGYTF. This chain links TRBV30 with TRBJ1-2; D uncertain. V dropped 1 base and J dropped 6 bases, with 12 bases sitting between them. CDR3 length: 13 amino acids. The germline gives CDR1 GTSNPN, CDR2 SVGIG (reference sequence).

V is TRBV19 and J is TRBJ1-1; TRBD1 matches at 9 bases. CDR1 is LNHDA and CDR2 is SQIVND in the germline V gene (reference sequence). CDR3 length: 16 amino acids. Trimming cost V 3 bases and J 5 bases; bases outside gene matches: 10. CDR3 DNA: TGTGCCAGTAGTATTGGTGGACAGGGGATTCGGACTGAAGCTTTCTTT. Translated: CASSIGGQGIRTEAFF.

This chain joins TRBV6-5 and TRBJ1-2; D perhaps matches TRBD1 (6 bases). V lost 7 bases to trimming and J lost 0 bases, with 12 bases between them. Looked up from germline, CDR1 is MNHEY and CDR2 is SVGAGI. The CDR3 is 14 amino acids. CDR3 sequence reads: CASKYRATNYGYTF. Written as DNA, the CDR3 is TGTGCCAGCAAATACAGGGCAACTAACTATGGCTACACCTTC.

The gene calls are TRBV27 and TRBJ2-5, with 9 positions matching TRBD2. Germline CDR1 and CDR2: MNHEY and SMNVEV (reference sequence). Germline trimming cut 6 bases from V and 5 bases from J; bases unmatched to any gene: 10. CDR3 size: 15 residues. CDR3 region: CASSWGSGGEETQYF. The DNA for the CDR3 is TGTGCCAGCAGCTGGGGTAGCGGGGGCGAGGAGACCCAGTACTTC.

The CDR3 DNA reads TGTGCCAGCAGCACCCACAAATACACCGGGGAGCTGTTTTTT. This sequence encodes CASSTHKYTGELFF. This chain uses TRBV7-3 with TRBJ2-2; D unclear. V lost 5 bases, J lost 3 bases, and 10 bases lay in between. The CDR3 length is 14 residues. The germline gives CDR1 SGHTA, CDR2 FQGTGA. The variable domain in full, completed from reference TRBV7-3 and TRBJ2-2, reads GAGVSQTPSNKVTEKGKYVELRCDPISGHTALYWYRQSLGQGPEFLIYFQGTGAADDSGLPNDRFFAVRPEGSVSTLKIQRTERGDSAVYLCASSTHKYTGELFFGEGSRLTVL.

The V and J genes are TRBV19 and TRBJ1-2; 7 bases are a match to TRBD1. This CDR3 region has 14 residues. Germline V gives CDR1 LNHDA, CDR2 SQIVND (reference sequence). Trimming at V came to 5 bases and at J to 0 bases, leaving 3 bases not matched to a gene. The CDR3 DNA follows: TGTGCCAGTAGTTTAGGACAGGCTAACTATGGCTACACCTTC. Translating gives CASSLGQANYGYTF. Together with reference TRBV19 and TRBJ1-2, the CDR3 gives the full variable domain: DGGITQSPKYLFRKEGQNVTLSCEQNLNHDAMYWYRQDPGQGLRLIYYSQIVNDFQKGDIAEGYSVSREKKESFPLTVTSAQKNPTAFYLCASSLGQANYGYTFGSGTRLTVV.

The chain recombines TRBV19 with TRBJ1-1; TRBD1 agrees at 9 bases. From germline, CDR1 is LNHDA and CDR2 SQIVND (reference sequence). The CDR3 covers 13 residues. Unmatched junction bases numbered 0, after V lost 6 bases and J lost 1 base. CDR3 bases: TGTGCCAGTAGGACAGGGGGGAACACTGAAGCTTTCTTT. This codes for CASRTGGNTEAFF.

V gene TRBV5-4 combines with J gene TRBJ2-5; D is perhaps TRBD1 (6 bases). The J call may be mistaken, given a closer DNA end match to TRBJ2-7. This CDR3 is built from 15 residues. Germline-derived CDR1 and CDR2 are SGHNT and YYREEE (reference sequence). CDR3 loop: CASSLGGGSSYEQYF. CDR3 DNA: TGTGCCAGCAGCTTGGGAGGGGGTAGCTCCTACGAGCAGTACTTC.

V and J are TRBV30 and TRBJ1-2; 10 bases map to TRBD1. CDR1 is GTSNPN, CDR2 SVGIG, per germline (reference sequence). This CDR3 region has 13 residues. V gave up 3 bases and J gave up 7 bases; unmatched junction bases: 5. The CDR3 protein is CAWSGTGEGGYTF. The CDR3 region has the DNA TGTGCCTGGAGCGGGACAGGGGAAGGTGGCTACACCTTC. The complete variable domain, with remaining parts taken from reference TRBV30 and TRBJ1-2, reads SQTIHQWPATLVQPVGSPLSLECTVEGTSNPNLYWYRQAAGRGLQLLFYSVGIGQISSEVPQNLSASRPQDRQFILSSKKLLLSDSGFYLCAWSGTGEGGYTFGSGTRLTVV.

V gene TRBV4-2 combines with J gene TRBJ1-2; possibly TRBD1 for D (5 bases). Germline lookup yields CDR1 LGHNA and CDR2 YNFKEQ. This CDR3 has 15 amino acids. V was clipped by 1 base and J by 0 bases, with 9 bases between them. This chain's CDR3 is CASSQAGRANYGYTF. Here the CDR3 DNA reads TGTGCCAGCAGCCAAGCGGGCAGGGCTAACTATGGCTACACCTTC.

The chain combines TRBV11-3 with TRBJ1-1; D perhaps matches TRBD1 (6 bases). Per germline, CDR1 SGHNT and CDR2 YENEEA. V dropped 2 bases and J dropped 4 bases, with 14 bases sitting between them. The CDR3 extends over 15 amino acids. The CDR3 sequence is CASSLLGGQGTEAFF. CDR3 nucleotide sequence: TGTGCCAGCAGCTTATTGGGGGGGCAGGGCACTGAAGCTTTCTTT. Filled out from reference TRBV11-3 and TRBJ1-1, the complete variable domain reads EAGVVQSPRYKIIEKKQPVAFWCNPISGHNTLYWYLQNLGQGPELLIRYENEEAVDDSQLPKDRFSAERLKGVDSTLKIQPAELGDSAVYLCASSLLGGQGTEAFFGQGTRLTVV.

The V call is TRBV28, the J call TRBJ2-2, with a possible D match to TRBD1 (6 bases). The CDR3 loop spans 13 amino acids. Trimming removed 11 bases at V and 4 bases at J, with 14 bases between. Germline values: CDR1 MDHEN, CDR2 SYDVKM. The CDR3 spells CAEGQYRTGELFF. As DNA, the CDR3 is TGTGCCGAAGGACAGTATCGCACCGGGGAGCTGTTTTTT.

The chain employs TRBV28 and TRBJ1-3; D is possibly TRBD1 (5 bases). With 5 bases removed from V and 4 bases from J, the gap between germline ends came to 15 bases. Germline V gene lookup returns CDR1 MDHEN and CDR2 SYDVKM. This CDR3 is 15 amino acids long. The CDR3 sequence: CASSNPGMFGNTIYF. The DNA of the CDR3 is TGTGCCAGCAGTAACCCAGGGATGTTCGGAAACACCATATATTTT.

The V and J genes are TRBV6-5 and TRBJ1-5; perhaps TRBD1 as D (5 bases). Germline V lookup: CDR1 MNHEY, CDR2 SVGAGI. The V gene lost 6 bases and the J gene lost 12 bases, with 12 bases spanning the gap. CDR3 length: 11 amino acids. The CDR3: CASSPDRVQHF. The CDR3 DNA is TGTGCCAGCAGCCCCGACAGAGTCCAGCATTTT.

This chain links TRBV29-1 with TRBJ2-2, with 7 positions matching TRBD2. The CDR3 spans 14 residues. The germline V gene has CDR1 SQVTM and CDR2 ANQGSEA. V trimming: 7 bases; J trimming: 1 base; junction bases outside the gene matches: 6. The CDR3 DNA sequence: TGCAGCGCCTCCCCGGGGGGGAACACCGGGGAGCTGTTTTTT. Translating it yields CSASPGGNTGELFF.

The chain joins TRBV27 to TRBJ2-6; the D call may be TRBD1 or TRBD2 (5 bases each). The CDR3 extends over 15 amino acids. Germline V gene lookup returns CDR1 MNHEY and CDR2 SMNVEV (reference sequence). The V end was cut by 1 base, the J end by 1 base, with 5 bases between. The CDR3 DNA sequence: TGTGCCAGCAGTTTATGGGGGTCTGGGGCCAACGTCCTGACTTTC. Protein: CASSLWGSGANVLTF.

This CDR3 is CATDGQDTDTQYF. In DNA, the CDR3 is TGTGCCACCGATGGACAGGACACAGATACGCAGTATTTT. V is TRBV28 and J is TRBJ2-3, with 7 bases identical to TRBD1. The CDR3 is made up of 13 amino acids. V dropped 10 bases and J dropped 2; count of bases not matched to a gene: 6. CDR1 is MDHEN, CDR2 SYDVKM, per germline.

V usage is TRBV7-7 and J usage is TRBJ2-7, with D maybe TRBD2 (7 bases). CDR3 length equals 15 residues. The germline V gene has CDR1 SSHAT and CDR2 FNYEAQ (reference sequence). V lost 5 bases to trimming and J lost 0 bases, with 14 bases between them. The CDR3 spells CASSLGGAFSYEQYF. The CDR3 DNA reads TGTGCCAGCAGCCTAGGGGGGGCTTTCTCCTACGAGCAGTACTTC.